Each of the 10 T cell receptor beta chains below was sequenced from the same sample in a study of vaccination and CD4 T cells after COVID-19. At the Johns Hopkins FTIC core, DNA taken from cultured CD4+ T cells was sequenced by way of the Oncomine TCR Beta short-read assay. MiXCR, run by TCRdb on the PCR reads, gives a single entry per CDR3 protein. Of about 18,000 distinct CDR3 sequences listed, around three quarters were seen once; the top ten hold approximately 6%. Which antigens these TCRs recognize remains unknown. As to treatment: roughly 10-day PBMC culture with coronavirus spike peptide pools or control peptides (ViraFEST assay). The sample taken for sequencing was CD4+ T cells from blood, cultured in vitro. The receptors shown here come from a human donor who had recovered from COVID-19.

CDR3 DNA: TGTGCCAGCAGTTTTCGGGCAGGGATGAACACTGAAGCTTTCTTT. Translation: CASSFRAGMNTEAFF. The chain uses TRBV28 and TRBJ1-1; D may be TRBD1 (5 bases). From germline, CDR1 is MDHEN and CDR2 SYDVKM. The length of the CDR3 is 15 residues. Deletions cut 3 bases from V and 0 bases from J, with 11 bases between.

The chain couples TRBV7-2 to TRBJ1-2, with TRBD1 matching 9 bases. In germline, CDR1 is SGHTA, CDR2 FQGNSA. V shed 5 bases, J shed 9 bases, and the junction held 13 bases outside the gene matches. The CDR3 runs 15 residues. The CDR3 coding sequence is TGTGCCAGCAGCATAGGGACAGGGAAAGGGTATAGCTACACCTTC. Residues: CASSIGTGKGYSYTF.

The rearrangement links TRBV7-9 to TRBJ1-1; no firm D call. The CDR3 totals 14 residues. CDR1 is SEHNR, CDR2 FQNEAQ, per germline (reference sequence). Trimming removed 2 bases from V and 1 base from J, with 8 bases in between. DNA of the CDR3: TGTGCCAGCAGCTTATTATTGGGGAACACTGAAGCTTTCTTT. This translates into CASSLLLGNTEAFF.

The genes are TRBV9 and TRBJ2-3; TRBD2 matches at 8 bases. The CDR3 runs to 14 residues. Germline V gene sequence: CDR1 SGDLS, CDR2 YYNGEE. The ends lost 4 bases at V and 7 bases at J; junction bases unmatched: 8. This CDR3 reads CASSLGLAVNTQYF. In DNA form, the CDR3 reads TGTGCCAGCAGCCTTGGACTAGCCGTTAATACGCAGTATTTT. Filled out from reference TRBV9 and TRBJ2-3, the complete variable domain reads DSGVTQTPKHLITATGQRVTLRCSPRSGDLSVYWYQQSLDQGLQFLIQYYNGEERAKGNILERFSAQQFPDLHSELNLSSLELGDSALYFCASSLGLAVNTQYFGPGTRLTVL.

The V gene is TRBV12-3 or TRBV12-4, the J gene TRBJ1-5; TRBD1 matches 7 bases. The CDR3 totals 14 residues. V trimming: 6 bases; J trimming: 8 bases; junction bases outside the gene matches: 10. DNA for the CDR3: TGTGCCAGCAGACGGACAGGACATGAGAAGCCCCAGCATTTT. This translates into CASRRTGHEKPQHF.

CDR3 sequence reads: CSAMVRGYGYTF. The CDR3 nucleotides are TGCAGTGCTATGGTCCGGGGCTATGGCTACACCTTC. The chain carries TRBV20-1 and TRBJ1-2; no clear D. Trimming pared 4 bases from V and 4 bases from J, leaving 10 bases between. This CDR3 is built from 12 residues. CDR1 and CDR2 from the germline V gene are DFQATT and SNEGSKA (reference sequence).

The chain links TRBV20-1 to TRBJ1-4; the D gene is possibly TRBD1 (5 bases). This CDR3 comprises 17 residues. Germline-derived CDR1 and CDR2 are DFQATT and SNEGSKA (reference sequence). The V end was cut by 6 bases, the J end by 0 bases, with 20 bases between. The CDR3 nucleotides read TGCAGTGCCCGTAGTAGAGGGGCCATCCCAACTAATGAAAAACTGTTTTTT. This translates into CSARSRGAIPTNEKLFF.

The chain has TRBV7-9 and TRBJ2-7; D not resolved. V gave up 5 bases and J gave up 2 bases, with 7 bases separating them. There are 12 residues in the CDR3. In germline, CDR1 is SEHNR, CDR2 FQNEAQ (reference sequence). Written as DNA, the CDR3 is TGTGCCAGCAGCCCTGCGACCTACGAGCAGTACTTC. This sequence encodes CASSPATYEQYF.

The chain uses TRBV19 and TRBJ2-4; the D gene could be TRBD1 or TRBD2 (5 bases each). Germline V gives CDR1 LNHDA, CDR2 SQIVND (reference sequence). The CDR3 consists of 15 residues. V lost 6 bases, J lost 1 base, and 13 bases lay in between. This CDR3 is CASRDLGEAKNIQYF. As DNA, the CDR3 is TGTGCCAGTAGGGACTTGGGGGAGGCCAAAAACATTCAGTACTTC.

The table lists this clonotype with a few counts. The genes are TRBV19 and TRBJ1-5, with a weak D call TRBD1 (5 bases). The CDR3 has 12 residues. Between the trimmed V and J ends, which lost 5 bases and 5 bases, there was a span of 7 bases. Germline CDR1 LNHDA, CDR2 SQIVND (reference sequence). CDR3 sequence: CASSPRDQPQHF. As DNA, the CDR3 is TGTGCCAGTAGTCCCAGGGATCAGCCCCAGCATTTT.